This entry lists 14 T cell receptor beta chains sequenced from one sample in a study of T cells in Graves' hyperthyroidism and ophthalmopathy. The CDR3 regions of TCR beta were amplified from RNA transcripts. HTBI primers were employed in a first-round RT-PCR of the TCR CDR3. TCRdb independently ran MiXCR on the multiplex PCR reads; one entry per CDR3 protein. The repertoire holds hundreds of thousands of distinct CDR3 sequences, with roughly 46% as singletons. Material: peripheral blood or thyroid tissue (not recorded which). Receptors were obtained from a young woman with Graves' hyperthyroidism.

CDR3 DNA: TGTGCCAGCAGCTTACGACAGGGGGCGGATGGCTACACCTTC. As protein: CASSLRQGADGYTF. This chain uses TRBV11-2 with TRBJ1-2, with TRBD1 matching 10 bases. Germline-derived CDR1 and CDR2 are SGHAT and FQNNGV. V lost 2 bases to trimming and J lost 6 bases; unmatched junction nucleotides: 3. The CDR3 consists of 14 residues.

Of note for this clonotype: This could be a read error, since a much larger clone is one nucleotide away. The rearrangement joins TRBV11-2 to TRBJ2-7; 7 nucleotides line up with TRBD2. The V and J ends lost 5 bases and 0 bases, in that order; junction bases with no gene match: 4. Germline CDR1 is SGHAT and CDR2 is FQNNGV. The CDR3 is 14 residues long. The CDR3 here is CASSTGLVSYEQYF. The CDR3 coding sequence is TGTGCCAGCAGCACCGGACTAGTCTCCTACGAGCAGTACTTC. Filled out from reference TRBV11-2 and TRBJ2-7, the complete variable domain reads EAGVAQSPRYKIIEKRQSVAFWCNPISGHATLYWYQQILGQGPKLLIQFQNNGVVDDSQLPKDRFSAERLKGVDSTLKIQPAKLEDSAVYLCASSTGLVSYEQYFGPGTRLTVT.

The chain recombines TRBV7-2 with TRBJ2-5; a weak D match, TRBD1 (5 bases). Germline-derived CDR1 and CDR2 are SGHTA and FQGNSA. The CDR3 is 14 amino acids. V was clipped by 5 bases and J by 6 bases, with 16 bases between them. CDR3 amino acids: CASSLNRGEKTQYF. The DNA for the CDR3 is TGTGCCAGCAGCCTAAATAGGGGTGAAAAGACCCAGTACTTC.

In its sample, this clonotype was seen many times. CDR3 sequence: CASSPLQGENTEAFF. The CDR3 DNA reads as TGTGCCAGCAGCCCGCTCCAGGGTGAGAACACTGAAGCTTTCTTT. J is TRBJ1-1 and V is TRBV7-3; maybe TRBD1 (5 bases). V dropped 5 bases and J dropped 1 base, with 14 bases sitting between them. The germline V gene has CDR1 SGHTA and CDR2 FQGTGA. CDR3 length equals 15 residues.

The chain employs TRBV20-1 and TRBJ2-7, with D hard to call. Deletions cut 6 bases from V and 3 bases from J, with 18 bases between. The germline V gene has CDR1 DFQATT and CDR2 SNEGSKA (reference sequence). The CDR3 loop spans 14 amino acids. CDR3: CSARTRTGGYEQYF. The CDR3 DNA is TGCAGTGCGCGGACCCGGACGGGCGGCTACGAGCAGTACTTC.

This clonotype was seen more than once but under ten times. The chain has TRBV9 and TRBJ1-1; no definite D call. Germline CDR1 and CDR2: SGDLS and YYNGEE. This CDR3 has 14 residues. With 0 bases removed from V and 1 base from J, the gap between germline ends came to 7 bases. CDR3 residues: CASSVDAGNTEAFF. CDR3 DNA: TGTGCCAGCAGCGTAGATGCAGGGAACACTGAAGCTTTCTTT.

In its sample, this clonotype was seen many times. The V call is TRBV15, the J call TRBJ2-5, with 10 nucleotides matching TRBD1. Germline CDR1 is LNHNV and CDR2 is YYDKDF (reference sequence). The CDR3 is 15 residues long. The ends lost 3 bases at V and 1 base at J; junction bases unmatched: 2. The CDR3 loop reads CATSRGQGFQETQYF. In DNA, the CDR3 is TGTGCCACCAGCAGGGGACAGGGGTTCCAAGAGACCCAGTACTTC.

This clonotype occurred a few times. The J gene is TRBJ2-5, the V gene TRBV7-8; TRBD2 agrees at 7 bases. CDR3 size: 15 residues. Germline CDR1 reads SGHVS; CDR2 reads FQNEAQ. V was pared by 5 bases and J by 5 bases, with 11 bases of the junction left unmatched. For the CDR3, the DNA is TGTGCCAGCAGCCCACAGGCGGGAGCTATTGAGACCCAGTACTTC. It is translated as CASSPQAGAIETQYF. Full variable domain (outside the CDR3, taken from reference TRBV7-8 and TRBJ2-5): GAGVSQSPRYKVAKRGQDVALRCDPISGHVSLFWYQQALGQGPEFLTYFQNEAQLDKSGLPSDRFFAERPEGSVSTLKIQRTQQEDSAVYLCASSPQAGAIETQYFGPGTRLLVL.

V is TRBV14 and J is TRBJ1-5; the match to TRBD1 covers 7 bases. Germline V gene sequence: CDR1 SGHDN, CDR2 FVKESK. This CDR3 comprises 19 residues. Trimming removed 4 bases from V and 4 bases from J; junction bases left unmatched: 19. CDR3 region: CASSPSRRDSPRRNQPQHF. As DNA, the CDR3 is TGTGCCAGCAGCCCGTCCCGCCGGGACAGTCCAAGAAGGAATCAGCCCCAGCATTTT.

The chain carries TRBV24-1 and TRBJ2-7, with TRBD1 as a possible D gene (6 bases). The CDR3 has 16 amino acids. Germline CDR1 KGHDR, CDR2 SFDVKD. With 1 base removed from V and 3 bases from J, the gap between germline ends came to 15 bases. CDR3 sequence: CATSDFRQGYGYEQYF. The DNA for the CDR3 is TGTGCCACCAGTGATTTTCGGCAGGGGTATGGCTACGAGCAGTACTTC.

The V and J genes are TRBV24-1 and TRBJ1-2, with D maybe TRBD1 (6 bases). Germline assignment: CDR1 KGHDR and CDR2 SFDVKD. There are 13 residues in the CDR3. The V gene lost 4 bases and the J gene lost 8 bases, with 13 bases spanning the gap. In DNA form, the CDR3 reads TGTGCCACCAGTGAGTCCGGGACACTGGGCTACACCTTC. Its translation: CATSESGTLGYTF.

A note on this clonotype: At one boundary the junction diverges from the germline segment, which might be a read error. V and J are TRBV25-1 and TRBJ1-1; 7 bases line up with TRBD1. Germline V gene data show CDR1 as MGHDK and CDR2 as SYGVNS. The CDR3 spans 18 residues. CDR3 nucleotides: TGCGCCAGCGCTCTTTTGATCGTGACAGGGACCCGATACACTGAAGCTTTCTTT. This gives the protein CASALLIVTGTRYTEAFF.

V and J are TRBV2 and TRBJ1-2; D is undetermined. Germline V gene lookup returns CDR1 SNHLY and CDR2 FYNNEI. The CDR3 covers 14 residues. Trimming shortened V by 4 bases and J by 3 bases, and 12 bases separated the two germline ends. The CDR3 nucleotides are TGTGCCAGCAGTGGAGAGCCCGGGGACTATGGCTACACCTTC. This encodes CASSGEPGDYGYTF.

The gene calls are TRBV15 and TRBJ2-3; 8 bases line up with TRBD2. Germline V gene lookup returns CDR1 LNHNV and CDR2 YYDKDF (reference sequence). CDR3 length: 15 amino acids. J was trimmed by 4 bases and V by 5 bases; bases with no gene match: 8. CDR3 coding DNA: TGTGCCACCAGCTTCCGAGCGGGAGACGCAGATACGCAGTATTTT. Its protein is CATSFRAGDADTQYF. The full variable domain, its missing parts supplied by reference TRBV15 and TRBJ2-3, is DAMVIQNPRYQVTQFGKPVTLSCSQTLNHNVMYWYQQKSSQAPKLLFHYYDKDFNNEADTPDNFQSRRPNTSFCFLDIRSPGLGDTAMYLCATSFRAGDADTQYFGPGTRLTVL.